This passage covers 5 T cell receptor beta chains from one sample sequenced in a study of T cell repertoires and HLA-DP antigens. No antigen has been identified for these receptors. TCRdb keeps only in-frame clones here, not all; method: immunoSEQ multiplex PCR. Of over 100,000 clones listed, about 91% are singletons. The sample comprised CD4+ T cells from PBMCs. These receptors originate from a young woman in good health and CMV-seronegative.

The CDR3 reads CASRGERTEAFF. Here the CDR3 DNA reads TGTGCCAGCAGAGGGGAAAGGACTGAAGCTTTCTTT. This chain connects TRBV2 to TRBJ1-1; D is perhaps TRBD1 (5 bases). V gave up 6 bases and J gave up 5 bases, with 10 bases separating them. CDR1 is SNHLY and CDR2 is FYNNEI in the germline V gene. The length of the CDR3 is 12 residues.

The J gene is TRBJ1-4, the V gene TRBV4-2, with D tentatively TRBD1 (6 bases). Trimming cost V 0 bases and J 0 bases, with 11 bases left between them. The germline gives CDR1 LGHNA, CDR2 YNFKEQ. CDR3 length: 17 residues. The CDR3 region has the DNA TGTGCCAGCAGCCAAGAGAGGGGGGGTGCAACTAATGAAAAACTGTTTTTT. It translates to CASSQERGGATNEKLFF.

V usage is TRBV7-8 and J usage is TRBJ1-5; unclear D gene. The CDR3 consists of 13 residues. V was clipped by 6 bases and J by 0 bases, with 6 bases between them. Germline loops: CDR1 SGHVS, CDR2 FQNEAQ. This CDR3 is CASRWDSNQPQHF. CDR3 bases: TGTGCCAGCAGGTGGGATAGCAATCAGCCCCAGCATTTT. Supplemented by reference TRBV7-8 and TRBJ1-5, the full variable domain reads GAGVSQSPRYKVAKRGQDVALRCDPISGHVSLFWYQQALGQGPEFLTYFQNEAQLDKSGLPSDRFFAERPEGSVSTLKIQRTQQEDSAVYLCASRWDSNQPQHFGDGTRLSIL.

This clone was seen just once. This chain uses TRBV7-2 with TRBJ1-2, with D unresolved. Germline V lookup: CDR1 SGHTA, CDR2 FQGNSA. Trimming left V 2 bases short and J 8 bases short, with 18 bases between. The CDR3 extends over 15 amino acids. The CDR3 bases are TGTGCCAGCAGCTTAACCCCTGGGGATCCCGGAGGCTACACCTTC. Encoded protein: CASSLTPGDPGGYTF. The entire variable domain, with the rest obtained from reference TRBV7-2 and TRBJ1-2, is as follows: GAGVSQSPSNKVTEKGKDVELRCDPISGHTALYWYRQSLGQGLEFLIYFQGNSAPDKSGLPSDRFSAERTGGSVSTLTIQRTQQEDSAVYLCASSLTPGDPGGYTFGSGTRLTVV.

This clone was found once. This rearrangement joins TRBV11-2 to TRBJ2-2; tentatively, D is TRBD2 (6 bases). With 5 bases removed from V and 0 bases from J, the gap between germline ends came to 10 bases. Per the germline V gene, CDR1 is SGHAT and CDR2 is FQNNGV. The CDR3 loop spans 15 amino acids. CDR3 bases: TGTGCCAGCAGCGGACGGGAGCCGAACACCGGGGAGCTGTTTTTT. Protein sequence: CASSGREPNTGELFF. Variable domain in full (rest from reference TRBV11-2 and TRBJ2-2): EAGVAQSPRYKIIEKRQSVAFWCNPISGHATLYWYQQILGQGPKLLIQFQNNGVVDDSQLPKDRFSAERLKGVDSTLKIQPAKLEDSAVYLCASSGREPNTGELFFGEGSRLTVL.